Shown below are 12 T cell receptor beta chains from a single sample sequenced in a study of a mutant IDH1 vaccine in newly diagnosed glioma. Time point defined: week 23, last vaccination. One vaccine dose held 300 ug of mutant IDH1 20-mer peptide and came with topical imiquimod. No antigen has been identified for these receptors. Produced via immunoSEQ multiplex PCR; TCRdb's table is partial and in-frame only. The table includes 50,000 to 70,000 clones, around 87% detected once. The sample in question was PBMCs, obtained from a glioma patient whose treatment included an IDH1 peptide vaccine. Source of these receptors: a man in his forties or fifties with glioma.

The chain uses TRBV4-3 and TRBJ2-1; D not certain. Between the trimmed V and J ends, which lost 2 bases and 2 bases, there was a span of 13 bases. Germline CDR1 is LGHNA and CDR2 is YSLEER. The CDR3 sequence is 16 residues long. The CDR3 here is CASSQQVLVPYNEQFF. Here the CDR3 DNA reads TGCGCCAGCAGCCAACAGGTTCTTGTCCCCTACAATGAGCAGTTCTTC.

This chain links TRBV28 with TRBJ1-3, with a tentative D call TRBD1 (5 bases). V lost 3 bases, J lost 2 bases, and 8 bases lay in between. The length of the CDR3 is 14 residues. Germline loops: CDR1 MDHEN, CDR2 SYDVKM. The CDR3: CASSFGGTGNTIYF. The DNA for the CDR3 is TGTGCCAGCAGTTTCGGGGGAACTGGAAACACCATATATTTT.

The chain combines TRBV5-4 with TRBJ1-1; D not resolved. Germline CDR1 SGHNT, CDR2 YYREEE (reference sequence). The CDR3 spans 14 residues. V was clipped by 5 bases and J by 0 bases, with 11 bases between them. CDR3 region: CASSYAGMNTEAFF. DNA of the CDR3: TGTGCCAGCAGTTATGCGGGGATGAACACTGAAGCTTTCTTT.

In this sample, this clone turned up once. This chain links TRBV7-8 with TRBJ2-1; D perhaps matches TRBD1 (6 bases). The CDR3 runs 18 residues. CDR1 and CDR2 from the germline V gene are SGHVS and FQNEAQ. V was trimmed by 5 bases and J by 0 bases, leaving 20 bases between them. The CDR3 loop is CASSPETGAISSYNEQFF. The CDR3 nucleotides read TGTGCCAGCAGCCCAGAGACAGGAGCCATTAGCTCCTACAATGAGCAGTTCTTC.

The chain joins TRBV27 to TRBJ2-7; the D gene is possibly TRBD2 (5 bases). V lost 6 bases and J lost 3, with 12 bases in between. The germline gives CDR1 MNHEY, CDR2 SMNVEV (reference sequence). The CDR3 has 13 residues. Here the CDR3 DNA reads TGTGCCAGCAGATCCGGGATAAACTACGAGCAGTACTTC. Protein product: CASRSGINYEQYF.

The CDR3 is CAWSVRGRDPNYNEQFF. For the CDR3, the DNA is TGTGCCTGGAGTGTACGGGGGCGGGACCCCAACTACAATGAGCAGTTCTTC. The chain couples TRBV30 to TRBJ2-1; either TRBD1 or TRBD2 may supply D (6 bases each). The CDR3 sequence is 17 residues long. Trimming took 0 bases from V and 3 from J, leaving 18 bases between them. Germline CDR1 GTSNPN, CDR2 SVGIG (reference sequence).

The rearrangement uses TRBV6-5 and TRBJ1-1, with D uncertain. CDR1 is MNHEY and CDR2 is SVGAGI in the germline V gene. CDR3 length: 15 residues. Trimming cost V 0 bases and J 1 base, with 9 bases left between them. The CDR3 here is CASSYSRASNTEAFF. CDR3 bases: TGTGCCAGCAGTTACTCGAGGGCATCGAACACTGAAGCTTTCTTT.

In its sample, this clone was seen a few times. V is TRBV5-1 and J is TRBJ1-5; 9 nucleotides match TRBD1. There are 14 residues in the CDR3. The trim removed 4 bases at V and 6 bases at J, leaving 5 bases unmatched. In germline, CDR1 is SGHRS, CDR2 YFSETQ. CDR3 nucleotides: TGCGCCAGCAGCCTTAGACAGGGGGGTCAGCCCCAGCATTTT. Translating gives CASSLRQGGQPQHF.

The chain joins TRBV7-8 to TRBJ2-5, with 7 bases that match TRBD1. J gave up 3 bases and V 5 bases, and 3 bases lay outside the gene matches. Germline V gene data show CDR1 as SGHVS and CDR2 as FQNEAQ. The CDR3 runs 13 residues. The CDR3 coding sequence is TGTGCCAGCAGCGGGGACAGAAAAGAGACCCAGTACTTC. Protein sequence: CASSGDRKETQYF.

The CDR3 DNA reads TGCGCCAGCAGCTCACAGGGAGATCGAGAGACCCAGTACTTC. Protein: CASSSQGDRETQYF. The J gene is TRBJ2-5, the V gene TRBV5-1; possibly TRBD1 for D (6 bases). The V end lost 3 bases, the J end lost 4 bases, and 13 bases lay between the germline ends. There are 14 residues in the CDR3. Germline assignment: CDR1 SGHRS and CDR2 YFSETQ.

This chain uses TRBV7-8 with TRBJ2-7; 8 bases map to TRBD1. The germline gives CDR1 SGHVS, CDR2 FQNEAQ. CDR3 size: 13 residues. V shed 2 bases, J shed 5 bases, and the junction held 2 bases outside the gene matches. CDR3 nucleotides: TGTGCCAGCAGCTTATACAGGGGGGACGAGCAGTACTTC. Amino acid sequence: CASSLYRGDEQYF. Together with reference TRBV7-8 and TRBJ2-7, the CDR3 gives the full variable domain: GAGVSQSPRYKVAKRGQDVALRCDPISGHVSLFWYQQALGQGPEFLTYFQNEAQLDKSGLPSDRFFAERPEGSVSTLKIQRTQQEDSAVYLCASSLYRGDEQYFGPGTRLTVT.

The chain joins TRBV28 to TRBJ1-2, with 11 nucleotides matching TRBD1. CDR1 MDHEN and CDR2 SYDVKM come from the germline V gene. The junction had 3 bases not matched to a gene; V was cut back by 4 bases and J by 8 bases. The CDR3 is 13 amino acids. As DNA, the CDR3 is TGTGCCAGCAGTTCCGGGACAGGGGGAGGCTACACCTTC. Translation gives CASSSGTGGGYTF.